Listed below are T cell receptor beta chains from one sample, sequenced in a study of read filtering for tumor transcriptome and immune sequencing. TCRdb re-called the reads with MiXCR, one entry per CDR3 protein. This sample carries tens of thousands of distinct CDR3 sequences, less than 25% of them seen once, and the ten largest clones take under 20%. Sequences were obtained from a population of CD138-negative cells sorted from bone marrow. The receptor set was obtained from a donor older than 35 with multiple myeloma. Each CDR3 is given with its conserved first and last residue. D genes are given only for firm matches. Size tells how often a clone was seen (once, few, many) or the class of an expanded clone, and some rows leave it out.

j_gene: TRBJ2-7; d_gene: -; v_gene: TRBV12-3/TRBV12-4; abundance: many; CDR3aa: CASSSRPSGYEQYF; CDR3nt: TGTGCCAGCAGTTCTCGGCCCAGTGGCTACGAGCAGTACTTC
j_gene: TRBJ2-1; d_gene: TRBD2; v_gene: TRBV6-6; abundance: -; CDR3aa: CASGFGTSWNEQFF; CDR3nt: TGCGCCAGCGGTTTCGGGACTAGCTGGAATGAGCAGTTCTTT
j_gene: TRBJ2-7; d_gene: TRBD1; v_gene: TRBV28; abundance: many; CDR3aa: CASSPIGQVYEQYF; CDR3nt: TGTGCCAGCAGCCCCATCGGACAGGTCTACGAGCAGTACTTC
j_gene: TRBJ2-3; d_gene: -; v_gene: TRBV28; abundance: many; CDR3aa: CASSTPLGLGDTDTQYF; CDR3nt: TGTGCCAGCAGTACCCCACTAGGGTTGGGGGACACAGATACGCAGTATTTT
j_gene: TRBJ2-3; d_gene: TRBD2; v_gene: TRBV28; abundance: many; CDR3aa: CASSPSLTSGGDTQYF; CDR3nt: TGTGCCAGCAGTCCTTCCCTGACTAGCGGGGGCGATACGCAGTATTTT
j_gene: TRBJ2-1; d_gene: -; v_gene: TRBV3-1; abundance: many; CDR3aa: CASSQAANEQFF; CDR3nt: TGTGCCAGCAGCCAAGCAGCAAATGAGCAGTTCTTC
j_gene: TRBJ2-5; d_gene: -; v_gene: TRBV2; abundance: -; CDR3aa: CASSFDRNQETQYF; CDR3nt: TGTGCCAGCTCCTTCGACAGAAACCAAGAGACCCAGTACTTC
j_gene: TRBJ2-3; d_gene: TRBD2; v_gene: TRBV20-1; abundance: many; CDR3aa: CSARDPLAGAFSTDTQYF; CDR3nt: TGCAGTGCTAGAGATCCCCTAGCGGGAGCGTTTAGCACAGATACGCAGTATTTT
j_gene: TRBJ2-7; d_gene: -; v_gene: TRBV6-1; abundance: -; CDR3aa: CASSYLGIGAYEQYF; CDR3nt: TGTGCCAGCAGTTACCTCGGCATCGGGGCCTACGAGCAGTACTTC
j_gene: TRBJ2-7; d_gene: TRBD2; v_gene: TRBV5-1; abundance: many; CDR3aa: CASSLEASGSYEQYF; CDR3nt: TGTGCCAGCAGCTTGGAGGCTAGCGGGAGCTACGAGCAGTACTTC
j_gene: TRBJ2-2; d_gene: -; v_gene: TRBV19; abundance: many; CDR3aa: CASISTTRTGITGELFF; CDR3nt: TGTGCCAGTATATCCACCACTCGAACAGGGATTACCGGGGAGCTGTTTTTT
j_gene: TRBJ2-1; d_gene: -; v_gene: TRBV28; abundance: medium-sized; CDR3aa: CASSSHSYNEQFF; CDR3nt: TGTGCCAGCAGTTCACACTCCTACAATGAGCAGTTCTTC
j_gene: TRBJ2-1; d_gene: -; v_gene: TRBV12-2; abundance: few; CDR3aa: CASRFDQNYNEQFF; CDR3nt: TGTGCAAGTCGCTTCGATCAAAACTACAATGAGCAGTTCTTC
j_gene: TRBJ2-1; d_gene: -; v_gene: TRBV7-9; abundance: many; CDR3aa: CASSPRLRNQAYNEQFF; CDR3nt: TGTGCCAGCAGCCCTAGGTTGCGGAACCAAGCATACAATGAGCAGTTCTTC
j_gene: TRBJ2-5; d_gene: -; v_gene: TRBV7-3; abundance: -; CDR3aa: CASSLFPRETQYF; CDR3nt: TGTGCCAGCAGCTTATTTCCGAGGGAGACCCAGTACTTC
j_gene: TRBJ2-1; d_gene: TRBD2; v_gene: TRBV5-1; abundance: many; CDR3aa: CASSLVAGGSDEQFF; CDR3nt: TGCGCCAGCAGCTTGGTAGCGGGAGGATCCGATGAGCAGTTCTTC
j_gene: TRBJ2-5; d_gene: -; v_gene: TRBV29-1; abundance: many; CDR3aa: CSVERETQYF; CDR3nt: TGCAGCGTTGAAAGGGAGACCCAGTACTTC
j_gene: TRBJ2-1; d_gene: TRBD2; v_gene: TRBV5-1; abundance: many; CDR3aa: CASSLEPSGSSYNEQFF; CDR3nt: TGCGCCAGCAGCTTGGAGCCTAGCGGTAGCTCCTACAATGAGCAGTTCTTC
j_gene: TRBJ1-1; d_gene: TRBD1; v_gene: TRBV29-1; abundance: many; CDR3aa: CSVAGTGGMNTEAFF; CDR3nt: TGCAGCGTGGCTGGGACAGGGGGGATGAACACTGAAGCTTTCTTT
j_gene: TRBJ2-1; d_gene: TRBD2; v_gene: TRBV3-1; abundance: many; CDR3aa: CASSHMTSGAYNEQFF; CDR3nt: TGTGCCAGCAGCCACATGACTAGCGGGGCCTACAATGAGCAGTTCTTC
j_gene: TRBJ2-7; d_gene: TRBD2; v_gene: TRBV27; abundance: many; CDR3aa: CASSYAGEGHEQYF; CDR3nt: TGTGCCAGCAGTTATGCGGGAGAGGGCCACGAGCAGTACTTC
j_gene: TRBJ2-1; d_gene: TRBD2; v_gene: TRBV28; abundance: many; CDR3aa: CASSSPRGLAGGEEQFF; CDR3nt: TGTGCCAGCAGTTCGCCCCGGGGACTAGCGGGAGGAGAGGAGCAGTTCTTC
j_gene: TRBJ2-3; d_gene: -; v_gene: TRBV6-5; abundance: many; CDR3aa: CASSYGGAGDTQYF; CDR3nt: TGTGCCAGCAGTTACGGTGGTGCGGGAGATACGCAGTATTTT
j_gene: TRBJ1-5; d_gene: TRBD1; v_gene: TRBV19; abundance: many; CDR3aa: CASSSHMGTGNQPQHF; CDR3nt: TGTGCCAGTAGTTCTCACATGGGGACAGGTAATCAGCCCCAGCATTTT
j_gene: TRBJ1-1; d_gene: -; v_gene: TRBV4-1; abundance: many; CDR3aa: CASSQGLETEAFF; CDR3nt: TGCGCCAGCAGCCAAGGTCTTGAGACTGAAGCTTTCTTT
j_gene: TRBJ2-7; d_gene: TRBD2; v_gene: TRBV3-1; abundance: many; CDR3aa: CASSPSGGTYEQYF; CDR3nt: TGTGCCAGCAGCCCAAGCGGGGGGACCTACGAGCAGTACTTC
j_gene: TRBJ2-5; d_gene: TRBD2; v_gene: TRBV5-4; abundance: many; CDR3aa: CASSRLAGEETQYF; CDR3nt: TGTGCCAGCAGCCGTTTAGCGGGAGAGGAGACCCAGTACTTC
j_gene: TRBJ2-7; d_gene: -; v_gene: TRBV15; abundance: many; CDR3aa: CATSRDGNGAPPYEQYF; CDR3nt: TGTGCCACCAGCAGAGATGGTAATGGGGCCCCCCCCTACGAGCAGTACTTC
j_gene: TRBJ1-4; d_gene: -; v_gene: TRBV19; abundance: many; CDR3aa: CASSKNQLEKLFF; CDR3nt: TGTGCCAGTAGTAAAAACCAGCTTGAAAAACTGTTTTTT
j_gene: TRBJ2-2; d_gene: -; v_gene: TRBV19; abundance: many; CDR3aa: CASSVLGAGELFF; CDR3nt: TGTGCCAGTAGTGTCCTAGGAGCCGGGGAGCTGTTTTTT
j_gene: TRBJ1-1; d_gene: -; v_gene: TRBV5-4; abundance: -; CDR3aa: CAGSWGVGAGTEAFF; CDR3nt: TGTGCCGGCAGCTGGGGGGTCGGGGCCGGCACTGAAGCTTTCTTT
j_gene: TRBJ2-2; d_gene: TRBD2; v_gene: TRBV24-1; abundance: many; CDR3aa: CATSRLAGVNTGELFF; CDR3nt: TGTGCCACCAGTCGACTAGCGGGAGTGAACACCGGGGAGCTGTTTTTT
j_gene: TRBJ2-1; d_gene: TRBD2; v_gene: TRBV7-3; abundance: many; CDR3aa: CASSLYSGRADEQFF; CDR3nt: TGTGCCAGCAGCTTATATAGCGGGAGGGCGGATGAGCAGTTCTTC
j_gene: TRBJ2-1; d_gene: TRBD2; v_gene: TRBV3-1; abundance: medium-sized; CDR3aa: CASSPSGGLAGGTYNEQFF; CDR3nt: TGTGCCAGCAGCCCGTCCGGGGGACTAGCGGGAGGGACCTACAATGAGCAGTTCTTC
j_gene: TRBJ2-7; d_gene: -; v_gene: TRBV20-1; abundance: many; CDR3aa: CSARAAGTSKREQYF; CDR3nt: TGCAGTGCTAGAGCCGCCGGGACATCGAAGCGTGAGCAGTACTTC
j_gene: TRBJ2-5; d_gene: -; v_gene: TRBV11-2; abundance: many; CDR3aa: CASSPGLGETQYF; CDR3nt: TGTGCCAGCAGCCCCGGGCTCGGGGAGACCCAGTACTTC
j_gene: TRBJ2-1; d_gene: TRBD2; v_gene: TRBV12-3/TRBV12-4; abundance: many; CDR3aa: CASSPGGLAGDNEQFF; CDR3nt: TGTGCCAGCAGTCCCGGGGGCCTAGCGGGAGATAATGAGCAGTTCTTC
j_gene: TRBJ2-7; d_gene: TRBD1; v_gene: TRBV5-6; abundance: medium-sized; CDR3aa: CASSLGRGLYEQYF; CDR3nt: TGTGCCAGCAGCTTGGGAAGGGGGCTATACGAGCAGTACTTC
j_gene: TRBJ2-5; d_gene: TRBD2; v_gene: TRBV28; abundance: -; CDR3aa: CANSSLTSGSLETQYF; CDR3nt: TGTGCCAACAGTTCCCTGACTAGCGGGAGTTTGGAGACCCAGTACTTC
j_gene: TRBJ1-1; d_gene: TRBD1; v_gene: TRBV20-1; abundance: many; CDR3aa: CSARDQWTGPNTEAFF; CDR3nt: TGCAGTGCTAGAGATCAATGGACAGGGCCGAACACTGAAGCTTTCTTT
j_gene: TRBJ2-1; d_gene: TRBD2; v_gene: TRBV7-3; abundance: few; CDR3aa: CASSLNPGLALNEQFF; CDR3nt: TGTGCCAGCAGCTTAAACCCGGGACTAGCGCTTAATGAGCAGTTCTTC
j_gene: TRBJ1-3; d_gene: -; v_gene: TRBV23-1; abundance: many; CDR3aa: CASSQSELSNTIYF; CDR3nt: TGCGCCAGCAGTCAATCGGAGCTTTCAAACACCATATATTTT
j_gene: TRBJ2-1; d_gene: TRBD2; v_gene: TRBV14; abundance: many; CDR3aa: CASSPRGLGGLEQFF; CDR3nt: TGTGCCAGCAGCCCTAGAGGACTAGGCGGGCTTGAGCAGTTCTTC
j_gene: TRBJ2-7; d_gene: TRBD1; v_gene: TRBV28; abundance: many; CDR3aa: CASYSQGTSSYEQYF; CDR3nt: TGTGCCAGCTATTCACAGGGGACGAGCTCCTACGAGCAGTACTTC
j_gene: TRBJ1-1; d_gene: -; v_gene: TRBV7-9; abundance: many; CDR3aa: CASSLGEGSAFF; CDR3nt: TGTGCCAGCAGCTTAGGTGAAGGGTCGGCTTTCTTT
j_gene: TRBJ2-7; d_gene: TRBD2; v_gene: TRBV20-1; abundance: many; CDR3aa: CSAPTSGASYEQYF; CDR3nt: TGCAGTGCCCCCACTAGCGGAGCAAGCTACGAGCAGTACTTC
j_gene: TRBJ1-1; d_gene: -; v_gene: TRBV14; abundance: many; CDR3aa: CASSQATSWNTEAFF; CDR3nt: TGTGCCAGCAGCCAGGCCACCTCGTGGAACACTGAAGCTTTCTTT
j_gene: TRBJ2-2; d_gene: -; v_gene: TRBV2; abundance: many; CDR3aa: CASSATSRTGELFF; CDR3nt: TGTGCCAGCAGTGCGACTAGTCGAACCGGGGAGCTGTTTTTT
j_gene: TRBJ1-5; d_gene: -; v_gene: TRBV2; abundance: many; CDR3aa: CASSDRSNQPQHF; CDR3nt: TGTGCCAGCAGTGATAGGAGCAATCAGCCCCAGCATTTT
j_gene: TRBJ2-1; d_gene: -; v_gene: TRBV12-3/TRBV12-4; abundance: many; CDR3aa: CASSRTRGHQFF; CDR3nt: TGTGCCAGCAGCCGTACCCGGGGCCACCAGTTCTTC
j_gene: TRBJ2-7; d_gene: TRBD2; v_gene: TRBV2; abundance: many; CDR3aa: CASSERGGISYEQYF; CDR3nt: TGTGCCAGCAGTGAACGGGGAGGGATTTCCTACGAGCAGTACTTC
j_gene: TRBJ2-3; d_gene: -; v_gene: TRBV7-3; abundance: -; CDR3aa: CASSRTRGTDTQYF; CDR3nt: TGTGCCAGCTCCCGGACAAGGGGCACAGATACGCAGTATTTT
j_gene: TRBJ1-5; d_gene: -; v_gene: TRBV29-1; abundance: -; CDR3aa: CSVGRAGNQPQHF; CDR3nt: TGCAGCGTTGGGAGAGCGGGCAATCAGCCCCAGCATTTT
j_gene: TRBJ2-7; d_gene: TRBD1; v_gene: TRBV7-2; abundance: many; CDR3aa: CASSPWDRGEQYF; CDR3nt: TGTGCCAGCAGCCCGTGGGACAGGGGCGAGCAGTACTTC